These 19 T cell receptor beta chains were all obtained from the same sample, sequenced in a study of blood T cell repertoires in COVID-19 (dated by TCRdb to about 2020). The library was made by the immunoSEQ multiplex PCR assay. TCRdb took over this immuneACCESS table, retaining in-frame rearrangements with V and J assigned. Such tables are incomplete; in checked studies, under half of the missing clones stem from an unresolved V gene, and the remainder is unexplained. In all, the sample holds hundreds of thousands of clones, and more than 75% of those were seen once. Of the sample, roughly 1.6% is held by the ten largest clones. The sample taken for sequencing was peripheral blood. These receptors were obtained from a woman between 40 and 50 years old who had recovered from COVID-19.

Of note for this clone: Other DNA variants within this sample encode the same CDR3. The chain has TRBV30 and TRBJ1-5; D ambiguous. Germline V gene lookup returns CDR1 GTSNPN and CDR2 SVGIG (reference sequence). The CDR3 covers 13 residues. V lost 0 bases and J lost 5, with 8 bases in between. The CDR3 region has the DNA TGTGCCTGGAGTGTAAATCGGGATCAGCCCCAGCATTTT. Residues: CAWSVNRDQPQHF.

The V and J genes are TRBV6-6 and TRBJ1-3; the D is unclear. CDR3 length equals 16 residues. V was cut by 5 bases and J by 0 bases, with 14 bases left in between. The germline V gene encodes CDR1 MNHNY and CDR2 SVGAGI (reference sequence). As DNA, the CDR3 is TGTGCCAGCAGTCCCCGAGACTCCCCCTCTGGAAACACCATATATTTT. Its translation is CASSPRDSPSGNTIYF.

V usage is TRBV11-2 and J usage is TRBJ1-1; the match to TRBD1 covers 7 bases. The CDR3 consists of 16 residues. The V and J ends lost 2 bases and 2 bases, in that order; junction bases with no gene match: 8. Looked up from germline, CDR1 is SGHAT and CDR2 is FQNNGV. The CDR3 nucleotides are TGTGCCAGCAGCTTAAGCCCAGGGGGTTCCAACACTGAAGCTTTCTTT. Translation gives CASSLSPGGSNTEAFF.

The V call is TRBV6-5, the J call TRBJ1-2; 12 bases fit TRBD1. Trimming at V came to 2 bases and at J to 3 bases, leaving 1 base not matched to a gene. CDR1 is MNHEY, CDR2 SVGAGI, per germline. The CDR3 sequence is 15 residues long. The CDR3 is CASSYGTGGYYGYTF. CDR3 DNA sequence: TGTGCCAGCAGTTACGGGACAGGGGGCTACTATGGCTACACCTTC.

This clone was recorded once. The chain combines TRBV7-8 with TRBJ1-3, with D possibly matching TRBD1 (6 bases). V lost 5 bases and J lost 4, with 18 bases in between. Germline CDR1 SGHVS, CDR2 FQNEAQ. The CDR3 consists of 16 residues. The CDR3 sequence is CASSRTYTGYGNTIYF. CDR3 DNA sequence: TGTGCCAGCAGCCGAACCTATACAGGGTACGGAAACACCATATATTTT.

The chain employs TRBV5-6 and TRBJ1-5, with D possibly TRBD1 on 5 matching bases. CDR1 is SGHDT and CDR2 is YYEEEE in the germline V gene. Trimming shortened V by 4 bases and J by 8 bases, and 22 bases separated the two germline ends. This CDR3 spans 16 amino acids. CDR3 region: CASSPTGAGSNEPQHF. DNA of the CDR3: TGTGCCAGCAGCCCCACAGGAGCAGGGTCTAATGAGCCCCAGCATTTT.

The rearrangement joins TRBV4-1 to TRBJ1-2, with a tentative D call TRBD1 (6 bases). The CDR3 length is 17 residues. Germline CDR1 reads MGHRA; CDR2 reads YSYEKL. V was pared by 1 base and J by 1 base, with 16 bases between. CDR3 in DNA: TGCGCCAGCAGCCAAGTAGAAGGACAGTCCCTTAACTATGGCTACACCTTC. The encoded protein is CASSQVEGQSLNYGYTF.

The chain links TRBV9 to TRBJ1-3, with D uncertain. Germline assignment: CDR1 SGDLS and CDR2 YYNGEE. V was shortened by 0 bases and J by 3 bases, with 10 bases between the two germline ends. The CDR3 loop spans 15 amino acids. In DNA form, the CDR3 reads TGTGCCAGCAGCGTAGGTTTAGTAGATGGAAACACCATATATTTT. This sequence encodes CASSVGLVDGNTIYF.

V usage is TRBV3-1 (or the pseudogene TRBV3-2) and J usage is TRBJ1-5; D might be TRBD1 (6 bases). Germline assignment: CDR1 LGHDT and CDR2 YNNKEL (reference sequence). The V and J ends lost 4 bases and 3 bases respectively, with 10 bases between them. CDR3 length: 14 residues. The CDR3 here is CASSLRQVNQPQHF. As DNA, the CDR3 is TGTGCCAGCAGCCTCCGACAGGTCAATCAGCCCCAGCATTTT.

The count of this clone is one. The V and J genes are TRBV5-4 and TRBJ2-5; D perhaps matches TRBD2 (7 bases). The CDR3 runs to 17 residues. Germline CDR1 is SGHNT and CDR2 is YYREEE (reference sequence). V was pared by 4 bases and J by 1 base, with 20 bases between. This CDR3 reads CASSPPVGRGAQETQYF. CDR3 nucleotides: TGTGCCAGCAGCCCCCCAGTTGGTCGGGGGGCCCAAGAGACCCAGTACTTC. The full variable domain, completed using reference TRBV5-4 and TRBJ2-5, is ETGVTQSPTHLIKTRGQQVTLRCSSQSGHNTVSWYQQALGQGPQFIFQYYREEENGRGNFPPRFSGLQFPNYSSELNVNALELDDSALYLCASSPPVGRGAQETQYFGPGTRLLVL.

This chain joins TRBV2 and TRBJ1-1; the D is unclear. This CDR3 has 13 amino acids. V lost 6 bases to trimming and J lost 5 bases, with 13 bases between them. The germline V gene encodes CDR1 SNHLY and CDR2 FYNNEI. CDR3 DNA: TGTGCCAGCAGACCCGAGGAGAGGACTGAAGCTTTCTTT. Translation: CASRPEERTEAFF.

The CDR3 loop reads CASSHRQGQPQHF. The DNA for the CDR3 is TGTGCCAGCAGCCACCGGCAGGGACAGCCCCAGCATTTT. The chain joins TRBV3-1 (or the pseudogene TRBV3-2) to TRBJ1-5; a possible D gene is TRBD1 (5 bases). V was shortened by 3 bases and J by 7 bases, with 10 bases between the two germline ends. The CDR3 sequence is 13 residues long. The germline gives CDR1 LGHDT, CDR2 YNNKEL (reference sequence).

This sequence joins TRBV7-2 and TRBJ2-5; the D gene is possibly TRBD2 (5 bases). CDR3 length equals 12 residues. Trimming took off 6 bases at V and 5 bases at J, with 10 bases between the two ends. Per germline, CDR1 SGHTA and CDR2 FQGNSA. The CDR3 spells CASRWTGETQYF. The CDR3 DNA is TGTGCCAGCAGGTGGACGGGGGAGACCCAGTACTTC.

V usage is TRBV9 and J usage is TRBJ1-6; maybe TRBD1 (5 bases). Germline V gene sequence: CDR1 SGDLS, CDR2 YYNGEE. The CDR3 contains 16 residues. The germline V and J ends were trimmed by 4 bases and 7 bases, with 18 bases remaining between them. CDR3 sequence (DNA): TGTGCCAGCAGCCCACGACAGATGCTAGAGAATTCACCCCTCCACTTT. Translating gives CASSPRQMLENSPLHF.

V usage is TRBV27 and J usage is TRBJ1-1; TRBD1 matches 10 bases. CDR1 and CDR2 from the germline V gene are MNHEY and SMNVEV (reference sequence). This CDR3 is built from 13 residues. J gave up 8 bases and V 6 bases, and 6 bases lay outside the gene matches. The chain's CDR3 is CASSFDRGREAFF. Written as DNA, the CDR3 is TGTGCCAGCAGCTTTGACAGGGGGCGGGAAGCTTTCTTT.

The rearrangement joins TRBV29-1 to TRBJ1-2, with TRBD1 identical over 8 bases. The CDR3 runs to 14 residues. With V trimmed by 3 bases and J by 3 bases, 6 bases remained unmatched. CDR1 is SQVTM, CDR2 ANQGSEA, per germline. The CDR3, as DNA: TGCAGCGTTGAGAGACCGGGACAGGACTATGGCTACACCTTC. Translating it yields CSVERPGQDYGYTF. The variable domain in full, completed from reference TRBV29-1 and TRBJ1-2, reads SAVISQKPSRDICQRGTSLTIQCQVDSQVTMMFWYRQQPGQSLTLIATANQGSEATYESGFVIDKFPISRPNLTFSTLTVSNMSPEDSSIYLCSVERPGQDYGYTFGSGTRLTVV.

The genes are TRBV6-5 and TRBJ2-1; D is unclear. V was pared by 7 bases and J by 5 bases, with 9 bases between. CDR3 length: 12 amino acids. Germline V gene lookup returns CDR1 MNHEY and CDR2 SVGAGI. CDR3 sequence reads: CASKRQDNEQFF. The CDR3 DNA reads TGTGCCAGCAAAAGGCAGGACAATGAGCAGTTCTTC.

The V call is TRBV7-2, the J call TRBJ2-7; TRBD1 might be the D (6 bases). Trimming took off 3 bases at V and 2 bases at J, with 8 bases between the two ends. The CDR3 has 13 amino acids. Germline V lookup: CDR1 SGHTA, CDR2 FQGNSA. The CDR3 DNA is TGTGCCAGCAGCTTCAGGGGCCCCTACGAGCAGTACTTC. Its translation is CASSFRGPYEQYF.

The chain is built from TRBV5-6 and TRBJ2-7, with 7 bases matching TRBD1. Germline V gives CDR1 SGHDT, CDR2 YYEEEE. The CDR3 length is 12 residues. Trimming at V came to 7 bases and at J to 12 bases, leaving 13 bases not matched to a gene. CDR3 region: CASGFAMGQRYF. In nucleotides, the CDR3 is TGTGCCAGCGGATTCGCTATGGGACAGCGGTACTTC.